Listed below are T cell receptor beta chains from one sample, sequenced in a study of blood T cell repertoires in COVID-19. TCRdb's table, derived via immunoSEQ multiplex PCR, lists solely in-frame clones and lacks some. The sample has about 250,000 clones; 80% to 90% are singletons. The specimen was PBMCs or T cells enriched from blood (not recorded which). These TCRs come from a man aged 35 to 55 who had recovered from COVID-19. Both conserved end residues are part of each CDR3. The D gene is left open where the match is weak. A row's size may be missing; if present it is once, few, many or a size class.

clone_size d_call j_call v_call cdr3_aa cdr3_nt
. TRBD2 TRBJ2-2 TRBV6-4 CASSDVAGEGAGELFF TGTGCCAGCAGTGACGTGGCGGGAGAAGGGGCCGGGGAGCTGTTTTTT
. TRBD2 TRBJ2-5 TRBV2 CASSEGRTSGRRWETQYF TGTGCCAGCAGTGAAGGGCGCACTAGCGGGAGAAGGTGGGAGACCCAGTACTTC
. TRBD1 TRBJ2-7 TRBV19 CASSIVGTGNYEQYF TGTGCCAGTAGTATAGTCGGGACAGGAAACTACGAGCAGTACTTC
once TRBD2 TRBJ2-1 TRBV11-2 CASSLVAGVYNEQFF TGTGCCAGCAGCTTAGTAGCGGGGGTTTACAATGAGCAGTTCTTC
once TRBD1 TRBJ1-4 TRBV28 CASSLSYRGLEKLFF TGTGCCAGCAGTTTATCCTACAGGGGGCTTGAAAAACTGTTTTTT
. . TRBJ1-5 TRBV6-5 CASSYSWRKPQHF TGTGCCAGCAGTTACTCATGGAGAAAGCCCCAGCATTTT
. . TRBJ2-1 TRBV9 CASSVVNSPEQFF TGTGCCAGCAGCGTAGTTAACTCCCCTGAGCAGTTCTTC
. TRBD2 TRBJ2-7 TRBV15 CATSHANSGRAYEQYF TGTGCCACCAGCCATGCCAATAGCGGGAGGGCCTACGAGCAGTACTTC
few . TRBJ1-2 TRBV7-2 CASSRTSHRENYGYTF TGTGCCAGCAGCCGCACCTCGCACCGAGAAAACTATGGCTACACCTTC
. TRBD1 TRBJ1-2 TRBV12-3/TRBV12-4 CATRTGDSLGYTF TGTGCCACCCGTACAGGGGATTCTCTTGGCTACACCTTC
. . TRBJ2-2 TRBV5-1 CASSLTGTGTGELFF TGCGCCAGCAGCTTGACAGGGACGGGGACCGGGGAGCTGTTTTTT
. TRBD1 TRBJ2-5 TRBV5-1 CASSRDRGLVETQYF TGCGCCAGCAGCAGGGACAGGGGGCTGGTGGAGACCCAGTACTTC
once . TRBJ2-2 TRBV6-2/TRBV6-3 CASSQTRGSTGELFF TGTGCCAGCAGTCAGACTAGAGGTTCGACCGGGGAGCTGTTTTTT
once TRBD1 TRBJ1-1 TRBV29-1 CSVETHPGGTEAFF TGCAGCGTTGAAACTCACCCAGGGGGAACTGAAGCTTTCTTT
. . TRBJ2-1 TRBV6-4 CASSVEPSAYNEQFF TGTGCCAGCAGTGTGGAGCCCAGCGCCTACAATGAGCAGTTCTTC
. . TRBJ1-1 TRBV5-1 CASSRGLSRGNTEAFF TGCGCCAGCAGCCGAGGCTTATCAAGAGGGAACACTGAAGCTTTCTTT
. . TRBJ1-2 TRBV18 CASSPDTTNYGYTF TGTGCCAGCTCACCAGACACCACTAACTATGGCTACACCTTC
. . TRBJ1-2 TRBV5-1 CASSLQGAYGYTF TGCGCCAGCAGTTTACAGGGAGCCTATGGCTACACCTTC
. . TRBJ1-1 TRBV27 CASSLGPGTEAFF TGTGCCAGCAGTTTGGGCCCTGGGACTGAAGCTTTCTTT
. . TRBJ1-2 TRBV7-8 CASSLPRVARLGYGYTF TGTGCCAGCAGCCTACCTAGGGTGGCAAGACTAGGCTATGGCTACACCTTC
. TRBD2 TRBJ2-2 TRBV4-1 CASSQGTSSNTGELFF TGCGCCAGCAGCCAGGGGACTAGCTCGAACACCGGGGAGCTGTTTTTT
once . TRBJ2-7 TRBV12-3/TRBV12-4 CASSRAGYEQYF TGTGCCAGCAGTCGCGCAGGCTACGAGCAGTACTTC
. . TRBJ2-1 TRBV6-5 CASRYPRGEQFF TGTGCCAGCAGATACCCTAGAGGTGAGCAGTTCTTC
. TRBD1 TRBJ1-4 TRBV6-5 CASSYAGGEKLFF TGTGCCAGCAGTTACGCAGGGGGTGAAAAACTGTTTTTT